The source of this TCR beta chain is a study of blood T cell repertoires in COVID-19. Turning to the study itself: The origin of the acute and convalescent COVID-19 samples was the United States, Italy and Spain. PBMCs, B-cell-depleted T cells, or T cells were the source of the cDNA or gDNA that made up the material.

The germline gives CDR1 MNHEY, CDR2 SVGAGI. The CDR3 covers 12 residues. Trimming removed 6 bases at V and 6 bases at J, with 9 bases between. Clones were read by immunoSEQ multiplex PCR, and TCRdb kept only the in-frame ones, dropping some. This sample has over 400,000 clones, with 86% found just once. The J gene is TRBJ2-1, the V gene TRBV6-5; D not resolved. Sequencing was carried out using peripheral blood. The TCR originated in a woman aged 25 to 45 with active or convalescent COVID-19. CDR3 sequence reads: CASSSDINEQFF. CDR3 in DNA: TGTGCCAGCAGCTCAGATATCAATGAGCAGTTCTTC.